The clone carrying this T cell receptor (beta chain) showed up just a few times. What it recognizes is unknown. The PCR employed 60 Vbeta primers together with 13 Jbeta primers. Here immunoSEQ multiplex PCR was the method, and the copy in TCRdb shows in-frame clones only, minus some. The sample contains 65,000 to 70,000 clones, about 70% of which appear only once. These data come from a study of cytomegalovirus exposure and HLA in healthy donors. Across the whole study: Among roughly 190 million T cells, an earlier analysis found 90 million to 130 million unique TCR beta sequences.

CDR1 and CDR2 (germline): SEHNR, FQNEAQ (reference sequence). This CDR3 spans 13 amino acids. The V end lost 1 base, the J end lost 6 bases, and 7 bases lay between the germline ends. Broader study findings: Reports showed the classifier diagnosing cytomegalovirus status with high specificity and sensitivity. Clonal expansion was found to be greater in HLA-associated TCR beta chains than in equally common others in a later analysis. There were 160 or so TCR beta chains listed as cytomegalovirus-associated.

This TCR was sampled from a woman in her 30s in good health and CMV-seronegative. Sequencing input: PBMCs. The chain has TRBV7-9 and TRBJ1-5; a weak D match, TRBD1 (5 bases). CDR3 coding DNA: TGTGCCAGCAGCTTAGAAGGGGCTCAGCCCCAGCATTTT. Protein product: CASSLEGAQPQHF. The full variable domain, its missing parts supplied by reference TRBV7-9 and TRBJ1-5, is DTGVSQNPRHKITKRGQNVTFRCDPISEHNRLYWYRQTLGQGPEFLTYFQNEAQLEKSRLLSDRFSAERPKGSFSTLEIQRTEQGDSAMYLCASSLEGAQPQHFGDGTRLSIL.